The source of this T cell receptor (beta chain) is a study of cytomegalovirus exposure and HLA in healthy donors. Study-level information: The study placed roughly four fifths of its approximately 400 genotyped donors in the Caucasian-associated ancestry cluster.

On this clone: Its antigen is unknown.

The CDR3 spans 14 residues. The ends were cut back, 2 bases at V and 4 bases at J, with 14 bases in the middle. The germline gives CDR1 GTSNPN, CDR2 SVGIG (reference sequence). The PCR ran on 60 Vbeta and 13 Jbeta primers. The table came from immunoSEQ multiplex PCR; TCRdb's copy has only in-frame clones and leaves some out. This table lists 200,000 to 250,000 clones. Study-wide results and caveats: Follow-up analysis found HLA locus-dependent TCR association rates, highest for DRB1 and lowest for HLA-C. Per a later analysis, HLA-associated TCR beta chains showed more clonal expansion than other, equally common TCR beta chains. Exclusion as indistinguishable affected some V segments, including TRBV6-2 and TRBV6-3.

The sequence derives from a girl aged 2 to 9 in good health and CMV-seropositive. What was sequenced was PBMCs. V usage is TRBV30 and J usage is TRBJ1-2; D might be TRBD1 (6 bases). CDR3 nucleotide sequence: TGTGCCTGGAGTCTGGACAGTAACCTCTATGGCTACACCTTC. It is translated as CAWSLDSNLYGYTF.